The 25 T cell receptor beta chains in this list originate from one sample, sequenced in a study of blood T cell repertoires in COVID-19. Generated by immunoSEQ multiplex PCR, the TCRdb table keeps only in-frame clones and is missing some. The data show some 200,000 clones, with 80% to 90% seen just once and approximately 15% held by the top ten. Sequencing was done on a sample of peripheral blood. The receptors derive from a young man with active or convalescent COVID-19.

V and J are TRBV19 and TRBJ2-3; a weak D match, TRBD1 (6 bases). Trimming took off 5 bases at V and 4 bases at J, with 10 bases between the two ends. Looked up from germline, CDR1 is LNHDA and CDR2 is SQIVND (reference sequence). CDR3 length: 13 residues. The CDR3 loop reads CASSAQGADTQYF. In DNA form, the CDR3 reads TGTGCCAGTAGTGCACAGGGAGCAGATACGCAGTATTTT. Full variable domain (missing parts from reference TRBV19 and TRBJ2-3): DGGITQSPKYLFRKEGQNVTLSCEQNLNHDAMYWYRQDPGQGLRLIYYSQIVNDFQKGDIAEGYSVSREKKESFPLTVTSAQKNPTAFYLCASSAQGADTQYFGPGTRLTVL.

The V call is TRBV11-2, the J call TRBJ2-5; TRBD2 agrees at 7 bases. Germline V CDR1 and CDR2: SGHAT, FQNNGV. V was clipped by 1 base and J by 5 bases; unmatched bases: 7. This CDR3 comprises 15 residues. CDR3 bases: TGTGCCAGCAGCTTAGGCGGGAGATTGAGGGAGACCCAGTACTTC. This encodes CASSLGGRLRETQYF. The variable domain in full, completed from reference TRBV11-2 and TRBJ2-5, reads EAGVAQSPRYKIIEKRQSVAFWCNPISGHATLYWYQQILGQGPKLLIQFQNNGVVDDSQLPKDRFSAERLKGVDSTLKIQPAKLEDSAVYLCASSLGGRLRETQYFGPGTRLLVL.

The genes are TRBV27 and TRBJ2-1; TRBD1 agrees at 7 bases. The germline gives CDR1 MNHEY, CDR2 SMNVEV (reference sequence). Trimming at V came to 4 bases and at J to 4 bases, leaving 7 bases not matched to a gene. The CDR3 loop spans 15 amino acids. CDR3 amino acids: CASSSFQGQYNEQFF. CDR3 DNA: TGTGCCAGCAGTTCCTTCCAGGGACAGTACAATGAGCAGTTCTTC.

The chain links TRBV30 to TRBJ2-3, with D unclear. Germline assignment: CDR1 GTSNPN and CDR2 SVGIG (reference sequence). This CDR3 has 12 residues. Between the trimmed V and J ends, which lost 1 base and 8 bases, there was a span of 10 bases. CDR3 protein: CAWSEVATTQYF. The CDR3 DNA sequence: TGTGCCTGGAGTGAGGTAGCAACTACGCAGTATTTT.

The genes are TRBV29-1 and TRBJ2-1, with D perhaps TRBD1 (6 bases). Trimming left V 6 bases short and J 3 bases short, with 12 bases between. Germline V CDR1 and CDR2: SQVTM, ANQGSEA. The CDR3 has 13 residues. Here the CDR3 reads CSVRVGGYNEQFF. CDR3 coding DNA: TGCAGCGTGCGGGTAGGGGGCTACAATGAGCAGTTCTTC.

This rearrangement joins TRBV30 to TRBJ1-6; tentatively, D is TRBD1 (5 bases). This CDR3 has 13 residues. V dropped 3 bases and J dropped 3 bases, with 6 bases sitting between them. Germline V gene sequence: CDR1 GTSNPN, CDR2 SVGIG (reference sequence). The CDR3: CAWRQDYNSPLHF. CDR3 nucleotide sequence: TGTGCCTGGAGACAGGACTATAATTCACCCCTCCACTTT.

This clone was found once. One end of the junction is discordant with germline, which a read error may explain. The chain joins TRBV15 to TRBJ2-6; unclear D gene. Germline-derived CDR1 and CDR2 are LNHNV and YYDKDF (reference sequence). This CDR3 contains 16 residues. As DNA, the CDR3 is TGTGCCACCAGCGGAGACCCCTACTCTGGGGCCAACGTCCTGACTTTC. It specifies CATSGDPYSGANVLTF.

In its sample, this clone was seen once. J is TRBJ1-2 and V is TRBV3-1 (or the pseudogene TRBV3-2); 11 bases agree with TRBD1. Looked up from germline, CDR1 is LGHDT and CDR2 is YNNKEL (reference sequence). CDR3 length equals 15 residues. The ends lost 4 bases at V and 2 bases at J; junction bases unmatched: 3. Written as DNA, the CDR3 is TGTGCCAGCAGCCTGGGACAGGGGGAAAACTATGGCTACACCTTC. Translation: CASSLGQGENYGYTF.

This clone was counted between two and nine times. V usage is TRBV24-1 and J usage is TRBJ1-1; unclear D gene. CDR1 KGHDR and CDR2 SFDVKD come from the germline V gene. The CDR3 is 14 residues long. Trimming shortened V by 4 bases and J by 8 bases, and 16 bases separated the two germline ends. CDR3 region: CATSDPGLYGEAFF. Written as DNA, the CDR3 is TGTGCCACCAGTGACCCCGGACTATATGGAGAAGCTTTCTTT.

The gene calls are TRBV19 and TRBJ2-5; D might be TRBD2 (5 bases). Germline loops: CDR1 LNHDA, CDR2 SQIVND (reference sequence). Trimming stripped 7 bases from V and 3 bases from J, with 12 bases between. This CDR3 has 13 amino acids. The CDR3 bases are TGTGCCAGTACCACGGCGGGCAAAGAGACCCAGTACTTC. It codes for CASTTAGKETQYF. The full variable domain, its missing parts supplied by reference TRBV19 and TRBJ2-5, is DGGITQSPKYLFRKEGQNVTLSCEQNLNHDAMYWYRQDPGQGLRLIYYSQIVNDFQKGDIAEGYSVSREKKESFPLTVTSAQKNPTAFYLCASTTAGKETQYFGPGTRLLVL.

The table lists this clone with a few counts. The chain links TRBV4-1 to TRBJ2-2; possible D gene TRBD1, 6 bases. The CDR3 extends over 17 amino acids. V was trimmed by 4 bases and J by 1 base, leaving 16 bases between them. Germline assignment: CDR1 MGHRA and CDR2 YSYEKL. CDR3 coding DNA: TGCGCCAGCAGCCCCCAACAGGGTATTAGGAACACCGGGGAGCTGTTTTTT. Amino acids: CASSPQQGIRNTGELFF.

This chain connects TRBV19 to TRBJ2-1; perhaps TRBD1 as D (5 bases). Between the trimmed V and J ends, which lost 5 bases and 0 bases, there was a span of 11 bases. The CDR3 has 15 amino acids. Germline V lookup: CDR1 LNHDA, CDR2 SQIVND (reference sequence). The CDR3, as DNA: TGTGCCAGTAGTCTGGGGCCCAGCTCCTACAATGAGCAGTTCTTC. This encodes CASSLGPSSYNEQFF.

The J gene is TRBJ2-1, the V gene TRBV9; 13 bases align to TRBD2. Per germline, CDR1 SGDLS and CDR2 YYNGEE. The junction had 10 bases not matched to a gene; V was cut back by 4 bases and J by 15 bases. The CDR3 sequence is 14 residues long. This CDR3 reads CASSPGTSGKWSFF. CDR3 nucleotides: TGTGCCAGCAGCCCAGGGACTAGCGGGAAGTGGTCGTTCTTC.

As for this clone: The sample contains more than one DNA sequence encoding this CDR3. The rearrangement joins TRBV7-2 to TRBJ2-7; 9 positions agree with TRBD2. CDR3 length: 16 residues. CDR1 is SGHTA, CDR2 FQGNSA, per germline. With V trimmed by 4 bases and J by 4 bases, 11 bases remained unmatched. Written as DNA, the CDR3 is TGTGCCAGCAGCTCATCCCTAGCGGGGAGGGCATACGAGCAGTACTTC. It translates to CASSSSLAGRAYEQYF.

The chain joins TRBV29-1 to TRBJ2-1; 7 nucleotides match TRBD2. Germline V gene sequence: CDR1 SQVTM, CDR2 ANQGSEA. The ends lost 7 bases at V and 7 bases at J; junction bases unmatched: 13. The CDR3 has 14 residues. As DNA, the CDR3 is TGCAGCGGGGGAAGCTCGACTAGCAGTAATGAGCAGTTCTTC. Translating it yields CSGGSSTSSNEQFF.

The gene calls are TRBV2 and TRBJ2-1, with 9 bases fitting TRBD2. The CDR3 covers 14 residues. From germline, CDR1 is SNHLY and CDR2 FYNNEI. Unmatched junction bases numbered 9, after V lost 6 bases and J lost 9 bases. The CDR3 loop is CASSPGLANGEQFF. The CDR3 DNA reads TGTGCCAGCAGCCCGGGACTAGCTAACGGTGAGCAGTTCTTC.

The V and J genes are TRBV5-8 and TRBJ1-1; the D is unclear. V dropped 1 base and J dropped 4 bases, with 11 bases sitting between them. CDR1 and CDR2 from the germline V gene are SGHTS and YDEGEE. This CDR3 spans 14 amino acids. The CDR3 nucleotides are TGTGCCAGCAGCTTGCGGCCGGCGGGCACTGAAGCTTTCTTT. Residues: CASSLRPAGTEAFF.

The chain carries TRBV9 and TRBJ1-4; 7 bases are a match to TRBD1. The CDR3 contains 14 residues. CDR1 and CDR2 (germline): SGDLS, YYNGEE. V dropped 3 bases and J dropped 8; count of bases not matched to a gene: 7. For the CDR3, the DNA is TGTGCCAGCAGCGGACGGGACAGAGAGGAAAAACTGTTTTTT. It is translated as CASSGRDREEKLFF.

The count of this clone is one. This sequence joins TRBV5-4 and TRBJ2-6, with 7 bases that match TRBD2. Germline trimming cut 7 bases from V and 0 bases from J; bases unmatched to any gene: 1. Germline V gene data show CDR1 as SGHNT and CDR2 as YYREEE (reference sequence). This CDR3 region has 14 residues. CDR3: CASWGGSGANVLTF. As DNA, the CDR3 is TGTGCCAGCTGGGGGGGCTCTGGGGCCAACGTCCTGACTTTC. The entire variable domain, with the rest obtained from reference TRBV5-4 and TRBJ2-6, is as follows: ETGVTQSPTHLIKTRGQQVTLRCSSQSGHNTVSWYQQALGQGPQFIFQYYREEENGRGNFPPRFSGLQFPNYSSELNVNALELDDSALYLCASWGGSGANVLTFGAGSRLTVL.

The V gene is TRBV6-5, the J gene TRBJ1-2; D call uncertain. This CDR3 contains 14 residues. Germline V gene lookup returns CDR1 MNHEY and CDR2 SVGAGI. The V gene lost 0 bases and the J gene lost 3 bases, with 8 bases spanning the gap. The CDR3 DNA follows: TGTGCCAGCAGTTACTCGAGCGGGGACTATGGCTACACCTTC. It specifies CASSYSSGDYGYTF.

This chain connects TRBV7-2 to TRBJ2-6; weak D call: TRBD1 (6 bases). V was trimmed by 0 bases and J by 4 bases, leaving 16 bases between them. Germline V CDR1 and CDR2: SGHTA, FQGNSA. The CDR3 totals 18 residues. In nucleotides, the CDR3 is TGTGCCAGCAGCTTAGCGAACAGGGCTTTGAGGGGGGCCAACGTCCTGACTTTC. Its translation is CASSLANRALRGANVLTF.

This chain links TRBV6-2 or TRBV6-3 with TRBJ2-7; 7 bases map to TRBD2. CDR3 length: 14 residues. Germline-derived CDR1 and CDR2 are MNHEY and SVGEGT. V lost 2 bases, J lost 7 bases, and 8 bases stayed unmatched. The CDR3: CASSYPQSGTEQYF. CDR3 nucleotide sequence: TGTGCCAGCAGTTACCCCCAAAGCGGGACGGAGCAGTACTTC.

This clone was seen more than once but under ten times. The rearrangement links TRBV19 to TRBJ1-3; D gene unclear. The CDR3 spans 13 residues. V dropped 7 bases and J dropped 4 bases, with 11 bases sitting between them. In germline, CDR1 is LNHDA, CDR2 SQIVND (reference sequence). CDR3 amino acids: CASTHSGGNTIYF. CDR3 in DNA: TGTGCCAGTACTCACAGCGGGGGAAACACCATATATTTT.

The chain employs TRBV4-1 and TRBJ2-1; 7 nucleotides line up with TRBD1. Trimming cost V 4 bases and J 0 bases; bases outside gene matches: 6. The CDR3 is made up of 16 amino acids. Germline V gives CDR1 MGHRA, CDR2 YSYEKL. CDR3 region: CASSPTTGDSYNEQFF. The CDR3 DNA is TGCGCCAGCAGCCCGACAACAGGGGACTCCTACAATGAGCAGTTCTTC.

The chain links TRBV19 to TRBJ2-1, with 9 bases that match TRBD2. The CDR3 sequence is 13 residues long. V trimming: 10 bases; J trimming: 7 bases; junction bases outside the gene matches: 8. Germline CDR1 reads LNHDA; CDR2 reads SQIVND (reference sequence). The DNA of the CDR3 is TGTGCCACCTATAGCGGGAGAGGTAATGAGCAGTTCTTC. Its protein is CATYSGRGNEQFF.